What follows describes a single T cell receptor beta chain. The entry originates in a study of cytomegalovirus exposure and HLA in healthy donors. V was clipped by 3 bases and J by 3 bases, with 7 bases between them. CDR1 is SGHRS and CDR2 is YFSETQ in the germline V gene. The CDR3 runs to 12 residues. The PCR used 60 Vbeta and 13 Jbeta primers. Measured with immunoSEQ multiplex PCR; TCRdb has only the in-frame clones, and not every one. Of tens of thousands of clones in the sample, nearly 80% are singletons; the top ten hold roughly 4.2%. The sequencing sample was made of PBMCs. The chain links TRBV5-1 to TRBJ2-7; D is perhaps TRBD1 (5 bases). This clonotype was obtained from a woman in her thirties or forties in good health and CMV-seropositive. The chain's CDR3 is CASSSQGYEQYF. CDR3 in DNA: TGCGCCAGCAGCTCCCAGGGCTACGAGCAGTACTTC.